This T cell receptor (beta chain) was captured in a study of cytomegalovirus exposure and HLA in healthy donors. Overall study: Among around 170 million T cells, an earlier analysis found around 100 million unique TCR beta sequences.

The PCR contained 60 Vbeta and 13 Jbeta primers. Using immunoSEQ multiplex PCR, the repertoire was profiled, and TCRdb retains in-frame clones only, with some absent. This repertoire shows around 150,000 clones, almost 80% found once; its top ten account for about 0.91%. The study sampled nominally healthy donors, though unrecorded immune exposures were likely. This receptor was obtained from a woman in her forties or fifties in good health and CMV-seropositive. The sequenced material came from PBMCs.

This CDR3 is CAWSVLGRGTDEQYF. DNA of the CDR3: TGTGCCTGGAGTGTATTAGGTAGGGGGACAGACGAGCAGTACTTC. The rearrangement uses TRBV30 and TRBJ2-7, with 7 bases matching TRBD1. V lost 0 bases to trimming and J lost 5 bases; unmatched junction nucleotides: 10. Germline CDR1 reads GTSNPN; CDR2 reads SVGIG (reference sequence). This CDR3 is built from 15 residues.